These 23 T cell receptor beta chains came from one sample sequenced in a study of blood T cell repertoires in COVID-19. Profiling relied on immunoSEQ multiplex PCR, and the TCRdb table lists in-frame clones only, not all of them. The sample records some 75,000 clones, roughly 90% being singletons. Material: peripheral blood. These receptors were collected from a man between 65 and 79 years old with active or convalescent COVID-19.

The V gene is TRBV5-1, the J gene TRBJ1-2, with a tentative D call TRBD1 (5 bases). CDR1 is SGHRS, CDR2 YFSETQ, per germline. Trimming cost V 0 bases and J 4 bases, with 13 bases left between them. The CDR3 consists of 15 residues. The CDR3 coding sequence is TGCGCCAGCAGCTTGGCTGGGGCAGCAGGCTATGGCTACACCTTC. This translates into CASSLAGAAGYGYTF.

A single count supports this clone. The gene calls are TRBV11-2 and TRBJ2-1; 12 bases line up with TRBD2. Germline V gene sequence: CDR1 SGHAT, CDR2 FQNNGV. This CDR3 has 15 residues. With V trimmed by 7 bases and J by 10 bases, 11 bases remained unmatched. The CDR3 DNA follows: TGTGCCAGCACCAATAAACTAGCGGGAGGAGGGGAGCAGTTCTTC. It yields the protein CASTNKLAGGGEQFF.

This chain uses TRBV11-3 with TRBJ2-2; 8 positions match TRBD2. V was pared by 5 bases and J by 5 bases, with 7 bases of the junction left unmatched. The CDR3 is 15 amino acids. The germline V gene encodes CDR1 SGHNT and CDR2 YENEEA. The chain's CDR3 is CASSLAGGGTGELFF. In DNA form, the CDR3 reads TGTGCCAGCAGCCTAGCGGGCGGGGGGACCGGGGAGCTGTTTTTT.

The V call is TRBV7-2, the J call TRBJ2-7; 11 bases are shared with TRBD2. The CDR3 totals 18 residues. With 0 bases clipped from V and 1 base from J, the junction kept 8 bases outside the gene matches. Germline values: CDR1 SGHTA, CDR2 FQGNSA. The CDR3 sequence: CASSLAPSGGLISYEQYF. The CDR3 DNA reads TGTGCCAGCAGCTTAGCGCCTAGCGGGGGGCTTATTTCCTACGAGCAGTACTTC. Filled out from reference TRBV7-2 and TRBJ2-7, the complete variable domain reads GAGVSQSPSNKVTEKGKDVELRCDPISGHTALYWYRQSLGQGLEFLIYFQGNSAPDKSGLPSDRFSAERTGGSVSTLTIQRTQQEDSAVYLCASSLAPSGGLISYEQYFGPGTRLTVT.

This sequence joins TRBV28 and TRBJ1-2; D might be TRBD1 (6 bases). The V gene's germline CDR1 is MDHEN and CDR2 SYDVKM. The CDR3 loop spans 13 amino acids. The V end was cut by 5 bases, the J end by 7 bases, with 14 bases between. CDR3 amino acids: CASSPTGRAGYTF. The CDR3 DNA sequence: TGTGCCAGCAGTCCTACAGGGCGGGCTGGCTACACCTTC.

This chain uses TRBV7-9 with TRBJ1-1, with D possibly matching TRBD1 (5 bases). With 2 bases removed from V and 1 base from J, the gap between germline ends came to 11 bases. The V gene's germline CDR1 is SEHNR and CDR2 FQNEAQ (reference sequence). CDR3 length: 15 residues. For the CDR3, the DNA is TGTGCCAGCAGCTTATGGTCAGGGAAGAACACTGAAGCTTTCTTT. Translation gives CASSLWSGKNTEAFF.

This clone has just one count. J is TRBJ2-7 and V is TRBV29-1; 10 bases align to TRBD1. Germline CDR1 is SQVTM and CDR2 is ANQGSEA. This CDR3 region has 11 residues. The CDR3 nucleotides are TGCAATGGGGACAGGGGTTACGAGCAGTACTTC. This encodes CNGDRGYEQYF.

This sequence joins TRBV4-2 and TRBJ2-3, with 7 positions matching TRBD2. The CDR3 is made up of 15 amino acids. With V trimmed by 0 bases and J by 2 bases, 2 bases remained unmatched. CDR1 and CDR2 from the germline V gene are LGHNA and YNFKEQ. CDR3 sequence: CASSQEGDYTDTQYF. The CDR3 coding sequence is TGTGCCAGCAGCCAAGAGGGGGACTACACAGATACGCAGTATTTT.

V and J are TRBV7-9 and TRBJ1-6; D unresolved. V dropped 5 bases and J dropped 10 bases, with 15 bases sitting between them. CDR3 length: 14 residues. Per germline, CDR1 SEHNR and CDR2 FQNEAQ (reference sequence). This chain's CDR3 is CASSPLGGGSPLHF. DNA of the CDR3: TGTGCCAGCAGCCCCTTAGGAGGAGGATCACCCCTCCACTTT.

The chain employs TRBV7-9 and TRBJ2-3, with 10 bases aligning to TRBD1. Germline-derived CDR1 and CDR2 are SEHNR and FQNEAQ (reference sequence). The CDR3 runs 16 residues. With 2 bases clipped from V and 1 base from J, the junction kept 3 bases outside the gene matches. In DNA form, the CDR3 reads TGTGCCAGCAGCTTATTGGGGACAGGGGGCACAGATACGCAGTATTTT. It is translated as CASSLLGTGGTDTQYF.

The rearrangement links TRBV5-1 to TRBJ2-5; 11 bases are a match to TRBD2. The CDR3 runs to 18 residues. V shed 4 bases and J 4 bases; nucleotides not matched to a gene: 15. Germline V gene sequence: CDR1 SGHRS, CDR2 YFSETQ. CDR3 DNA sequence: TGCGCCAGCAGCATGGGGCTAGCGGGAGGAAGACGAGGAGAGACCCAGTACTTC. It is translated as CASSMGLAGGRRGETQYF.

V usage is TRBV5-1 and J usage is TRBJ2-3; perhaps TRBD1 as D (6 bases). This CDR3 region has 14 residues. The V gene lost 1 base and the J gene lost 5 bases, with 11 bases spanning the gap. From germline, CDR1 is SGHRS and CDR2 YFSETQ. The CDR3 coding sequence is TGCGCCAGCAGCTTGTCCGGACAGAGAGATACGCAGTATTTT. Residues: CASSLSGQRDTQYF.

The chain couples TRBV29-1 to TRBJ2-3, with 8 bases matching TRBD1. Germline lookup yields CDR1 SQVTM and CDR2 ANQGSEA. Trimming cost V 5 bases and J 0 bases; bases outside gene matches: 4. CDR3 length: 14 residues. CDR3 region: CSVRGTGSTDTQYF. The CDR3 nucleotides read TGCAGCGTTAGAGGGACAGGAAGCACAGATACGCAGTATTTT.

The rearrangement links TRBV11-3 to TRBJ2-3; 8 nucleotides align to TRBD1. J lost 3 bases, V lost 4 bases, and 12 bases had no gene match. The CDR3 is made up of 17 amino acids. Germline values: CDR1 SGHNT, CDR2 YENEEA. CDR3 DNA sequence: TGTGCCAGCAGCTCCGGGGGCCCAGGGGGCCGGACAGATACGCAGTATTTT. Its protein is CASSSGGPGGRTDTQYF.

The genes are TRBV2 and TRBJ1-3; D call uncertain. In germline, CDR1 is SNHLY, CDR2 FYNNEI. Trimming pared 8 bases from V and 4 bases from J, leaving 9 bases between. The CDR3 has 12 amino acids. CDR3 sequence: CASRGIGNTIYF. CDR3 nucleotide sequence: TGTGCCAGCCGGGGTATCGGAAACACCATATATTTT.

This chain joins TRBV3-1 (or the pseudogene TRBV3-2) and TRBJ2-7; D may be TRBD1 (6 bases). Trimming shortened V by 1 base and J by 4 bases, and 11 bases separated the two germline ends. Looked up from germline, CDR1 is LGHDT and CDR2 is YNNKEL (reference sequence). This CDR3 region has 14 residues. This chain's CDR3 is CASSQGRQVYEQYF. CDR3 bases: TGTGCCAGCAGCCAAGGGCGACAGGTTTACGAGCAGTACTTC.

CDR3 sequence (DNA): TGTGCCAGCAGCCAAGAACAGGGGGCAACAGATACGCAGTATTTT. This translates into CASSQEQGATDTQYF. The genes are TRBV3-1 (or the pseudogene TRBV3-2) and TRBJ2-3; 9 bases line up with TRBD1. The CDR3 is 15 amino acids. Germline trimming cut 0 bases from V and 3 bases from J; bases unmatched to any gene: 1. The germline V gene encodes CDR1 LGHDT and CDR2 YNNKEL (reference sequence).

This clone showed up just once. The rearrangement links TRBV6-5 to TRBJ2-3, with D perhaps TRBD2 (5 bases). This CDR3 is 16 amino acids long. Trimming shortened V by 4 bases and J by 0 bases, and 14 bases separated the two germline ends. Germline lookup yields CDR1 MNHEY and CDR2 SVGAGI. The DNA of the CDR3 is TGTGCCAGCAGTTCCGTTCGAGGGCCCAGCACAGATACGCAGTATTTT. Encoded protein: CASSSVRGPSTDTQYF.

This clone was recorded only once. The rearrangement joins TRBV27 to TRBJ1-6; the D gene is possibly TRBD1 (5 bases). The CDR3 is 17 residues long. Germline lookup yields CDR1 MNHEY and CDR2 SMNVEV (reference sequence). The V end lost 0 bases, the J end lost 5 bases, and 14 bases lay between the germline ends. This chain's CDR3 is CASSLSMGGQNNSPLHF. CDR3 in DNA: TGTGCCAGCAGTTTATCGATGGGCGGACAAAATAATTCACCCCTCCACTTT.

The V gene is TRBV20-1, the J gene TRBJ1-6, with D perhaps matching TRBD1 (6 bases). The V gene's germline CDR1 is DFQATT and CDR2 SNEGSKA (reference sequence). The CDR3 has 15 residues. The V and J ends lost 3 bases and 1 base respectively, with 10 bases between them. The CDR3 DNA reads as TGCAGTGCTAGTCCCGGACAGTCCTATAATTCACCCCTCCACTTT. It is translated as CSASPGQSYNSPLHF.

Here the CDR3 DNA reads TGTGCCAGCAGCTTAACAGGATCGGTTGAGACCACTGAAGCTTTCTTT. It translates to CASSLTGSVETTEAFF. The J gene is TRBJ1-1, the V gene TRBV7-8, with D perhaps TRBD1 (5 bases). V shed 2 bases and J shed 4 bases, with 17 bases lying between them. The CDR3 sequence is 16 residues long. CDR1 and CDR2 from the germline V gene are SGHVS and FQNEAQ.

Here the CDR3 reads CASSLGGSWNYGYTF. The CDR3 bases are TGTGCCAGCAGCTTGGGGGGTTCTTGGAACTATGGCTACACCTTC. This chain connects TRBV7-9 to TRBJ1-2, with D maybe TRBD1 (5 bases). This CDR3 has 15 residues. CDR1 is SEHNR, CDR2 FQNEAQ, per germline (reference sequence). V lost 3 bases to trimming and J lost 2 bases, with 13 bases between them.

The genes are TRBV27 and TRBJ1-1; 9 bases are shared with TRBD1. The CDR3 contains 15 residues. The J segment lost 1 base and the V segment lost 5 bases, leaving 5 bases of the junction unmatched. CDR1 is MNHEY and CDR2 is SMNVEV in the germline V gene (reference sequence). CDR3 loop: CASSPYRGQNTEAFF. Here the CDR3 DNA reads TGTGCCAGCAGTCCATACAGGGGGCAGAACACTGAAGCTTTCTTT.